This T cell receptor beta chain comes out of a study of response to subunit inactivated influenza vaccine. Findings and caveats of the study: Few additional T cells are recruited per seasonal influenza vaccination, authors suggested.

About this clonotype: Its antigen is not known.

TCRdb reanalysed the RT-PCR reads using MiXCR and keeps one entry per CDR3 protein. In the table there are over 650,000 distinct CDR3 sequences, about 18% of which are singletons. V gave up 0 bases and J gave up 4 bases; unmatched junction bases: 5. The CDR3 runs to 15 residues. Germline V gives CDR1 LGHDT, CDR2 YNNKEL (reference sequence). The chain combines TRBV3-1 with TRBJ1-1; 7 bases fit TRBD1. The TCR was taken from a man aged 45-65 years who received an inactivated influenza vaccine. The sequences come from PBMCs from blood, collected roughly 5 days after vaccination. Written as DNA, the CDR3 is TGTGCCAGCAGCCAAGAATCACAGGGGCGCACTGAAGCTTTCTTT. Translated, it gives CASSQESQGRTEAFF.